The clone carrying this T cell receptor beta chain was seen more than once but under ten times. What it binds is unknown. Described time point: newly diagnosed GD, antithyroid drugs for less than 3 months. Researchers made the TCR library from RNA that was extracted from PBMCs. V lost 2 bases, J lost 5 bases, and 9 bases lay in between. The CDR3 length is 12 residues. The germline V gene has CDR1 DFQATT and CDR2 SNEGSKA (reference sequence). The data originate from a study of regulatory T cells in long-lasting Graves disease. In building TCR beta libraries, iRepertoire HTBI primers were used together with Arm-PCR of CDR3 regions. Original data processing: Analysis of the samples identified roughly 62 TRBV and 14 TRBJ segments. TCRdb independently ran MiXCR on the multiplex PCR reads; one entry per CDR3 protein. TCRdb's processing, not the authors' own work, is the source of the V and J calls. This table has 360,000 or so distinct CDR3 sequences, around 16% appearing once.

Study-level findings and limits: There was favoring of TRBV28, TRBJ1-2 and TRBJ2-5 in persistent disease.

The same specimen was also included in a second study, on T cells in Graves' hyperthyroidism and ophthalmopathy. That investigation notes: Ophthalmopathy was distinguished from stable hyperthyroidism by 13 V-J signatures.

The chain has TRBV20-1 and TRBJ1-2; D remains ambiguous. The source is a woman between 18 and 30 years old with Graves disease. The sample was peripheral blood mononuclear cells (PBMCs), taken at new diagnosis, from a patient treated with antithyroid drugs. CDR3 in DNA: TGCAGTGCTAGAACACAAGAGTATGGCTACACCTTC. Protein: CSARTQEYGYTF.